The clone carrying this T cell receptor (beta chain) has only one observation. The sample is drawn from a study of T cell changes during pregnancy in multiple sclerosis. TCRdb's copy holds only in-frame clones and misses some; the assay was immunoSEQ multiplex PCR. The profile shows around 35,000 clones, roughly nine tenths of them singletons. Germline V gives CDR1 GTSNPN, CDR2 SVGIG (reference sequence). This CDR3 is 13 amino acids long. With 4 bases removed from V and 1 base from J, the gap between germline ends came to 10 bases. This sequence joins TRBV30 and TRBJ1-1; D gene unclear. Sequencing was performed on CD4+ T cells from peripheral blood mononuclear cells, taken after pregnancy. The receptor was derived from a female donor with multiple sclerosis, enrolled in a pregnancy study. CDR3 in DNA: TGTGCCTGGAATTTACAGAAGAACACTGAAGCTTTCTTT. Protein product: CAWNLQKNTEAFF.